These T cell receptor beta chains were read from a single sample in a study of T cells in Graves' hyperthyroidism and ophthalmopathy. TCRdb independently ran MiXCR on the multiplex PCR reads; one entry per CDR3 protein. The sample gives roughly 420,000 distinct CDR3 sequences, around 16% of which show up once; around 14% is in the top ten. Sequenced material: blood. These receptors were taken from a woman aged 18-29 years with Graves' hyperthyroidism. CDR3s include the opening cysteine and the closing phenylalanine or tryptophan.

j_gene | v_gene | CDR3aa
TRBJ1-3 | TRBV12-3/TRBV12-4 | CASSLDFGNTIYF
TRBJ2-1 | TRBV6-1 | CASRPGRGASSYNEQFF
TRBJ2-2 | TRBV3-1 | CASSQGPLGLAGGIGTGELFF
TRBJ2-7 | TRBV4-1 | CASSQDTPNRVASYEQYF
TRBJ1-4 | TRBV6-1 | CASSQIATNEKLFF
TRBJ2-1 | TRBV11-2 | CASSPGGLAGGQAYNEQFF
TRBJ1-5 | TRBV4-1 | CASSQVGFSNQPQHF
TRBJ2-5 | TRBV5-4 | CASSWGTSGGRETQYF
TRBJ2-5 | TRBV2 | CASSEGGTVQETQYF
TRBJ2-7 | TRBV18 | CASSTTDTGGSYEQYF
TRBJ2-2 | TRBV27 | CASRSANTGELFF
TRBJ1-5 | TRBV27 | CASSLASGQGSNQPQHF
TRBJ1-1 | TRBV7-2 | CASSSGRARTEAFF
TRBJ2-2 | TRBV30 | CAWREFGELFF
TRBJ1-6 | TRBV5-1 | CASSLGVRHNSPLHF
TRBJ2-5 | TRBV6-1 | CASSEIPGTGKETQYF
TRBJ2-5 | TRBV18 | CASSPPTGGGAGVETQYF
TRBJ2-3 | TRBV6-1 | CASSPLGQGLTDTQYF
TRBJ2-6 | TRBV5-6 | CASSLWFNVANVLTF
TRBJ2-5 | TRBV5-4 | CASSLGTARAETQYF
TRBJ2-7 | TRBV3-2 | CASSAQEYLTYEQYF
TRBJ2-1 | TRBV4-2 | CASSQSLRDRYNEQFF
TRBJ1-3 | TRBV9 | CASSADPDRNRGNTIYF
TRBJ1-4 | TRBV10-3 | CAISEGGRRATNEKLFF
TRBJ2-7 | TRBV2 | CASSERLAQAWDEQYF
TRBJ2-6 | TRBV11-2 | CASRNVATGSLLWGANVLTF
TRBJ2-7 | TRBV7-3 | CASSLRAGGTYEQYF
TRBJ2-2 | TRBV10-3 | CAVAWGFEGANTGELFF
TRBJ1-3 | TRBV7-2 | CASRLSGNTIYF
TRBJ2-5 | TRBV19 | CASSIPQGETQYF
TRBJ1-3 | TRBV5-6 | CASSLSDSSGNTIYF
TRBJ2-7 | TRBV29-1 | CSVVRQKGSASEQYF
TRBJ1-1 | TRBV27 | CASSEGRGGISTEAFF
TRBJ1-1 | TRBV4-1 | CASSQDWQGYTEAFF
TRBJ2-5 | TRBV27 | CASSWGLAGGETQYF
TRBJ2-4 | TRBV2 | CASTLSRGLAKNIQYF
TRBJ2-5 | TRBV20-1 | CSLNRGLETQYF
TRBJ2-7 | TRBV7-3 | CASSPPNYEQYF
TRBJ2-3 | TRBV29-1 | CSFGSGGPADTQYF
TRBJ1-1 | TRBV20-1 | CSEGSGGNTEAFF
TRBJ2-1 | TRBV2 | CASKGEAGPYNEQFF
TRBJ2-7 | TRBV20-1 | CSAQTGFYEQYF
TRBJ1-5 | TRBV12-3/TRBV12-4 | CASMVWDSNQPQHF
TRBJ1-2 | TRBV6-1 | CASAVEAHYGYTF
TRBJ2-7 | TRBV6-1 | CASSPRGEVYEQYF
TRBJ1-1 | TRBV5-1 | CASSLGSETTEAFF
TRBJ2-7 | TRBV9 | CASRAGTGDSEQYF
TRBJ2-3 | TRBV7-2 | CASSLSTSGAFTDTQYF
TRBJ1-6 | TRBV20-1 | CSALQGKTPPLHF
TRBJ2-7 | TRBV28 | CASSSPYEQYF
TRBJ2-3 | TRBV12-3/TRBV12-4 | CASSFGTSGTDTQYF
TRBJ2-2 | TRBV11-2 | CASSLGGMPNTGELFF